This TCR beta chain stems from a study of blood T cell repertoires in COVID-19. The participants were between roughly 18 and 89 years old and came from 20 to 30 US areas. Sequenced by immunoSEQ multiplex PCR; TCRdb stores in-frame clones only, minus some. Of under 300,000 clones detected, 75% to 95% appear once; the ten largest clones hold around 2%. The CDR3 has 15 amino acids. Deletions cut 5 bases from V and 4 bases from J, with 12 bases between. CDR1 and CDR2 from the germline V gene are MNHEY and SMNVEV (reference sequence). This sequence originates from a woman younger than 35 who had recovered from COVID-19. Sequenced: PBMCs or T cells enriched from blood (not recorded which). The chain links TRBV27 to TRBJ1-6; D unclear. The CDR3 sequence: CASSGTDNYNSPLHF. The CDR3 DNA is TGTGCCAGCAGTGGTACAGACAATTATAATTCACCCCTCCACTTT.